This TCR beta chain originates from a study of Ad26.COV2.S vaccination and SARS-CoV-2 variants. Some clones are missing from TCRdb's copy, which holds only in-frame ones; the method was immunoSEQ multiplex PCR. The repertoire holds over 400,000 clones, with roughly 87% as singletons. With 3 bases removed from V and 2 bases from J, the gap between germline ends came to 9 bases. This CDR3 spans 14 amino acids. Per the germline V gene, CDR1 is MNHEY and CDR2 is SMNVEV (reference sequence). Treatment described: 19 received Ad26.COV2.S at low or high dose, single or two shots; five or six received placebo; per-sample allocation not given. Vaccine and placebo recipients were sampled on day 63 after the first injection.

This clonotype was obtained from a person between 18 and 60 years old who received the Ad26.COV2.S COVID-19 vaccine or a placebo. Sequencing used peripheral blood, obtained in a trial of Ad26.COV2.S vaccine versus placebo. The chain employs TRBV27 and TRBJ2-3, with D unclear. CDR3: CASSFITNTDTQYF. The CDR3 bases are TGTGCCAGCAGTTTTATTACGAACACAGATACGCAGTATTTT.